The entry that follows covers one T cell receptor (beta chain) sequence. The antigen remains unidentified. The ends lost 6 bases at V and 2 bases at J; junction bases unmatched: 7. The CDR3 sequence is 15 residues long. Germline V CDR1 and CDR2: MNHEY, SVGAGI. The sample originates from a study of cytomegalovirus exposure and HLA in healthy donors. Study findings and constraints: Under in vitro conditions, a few CMV-associated chains were confirmed as specific for CMV antigens.

In the PCR, 60 Vbeta and 13 Jbeta primers were used. Clones were sequenced by immunoSEQ multiplex PCR, and TCRdb holds only the in-frame ones, with some missing. The sample shows roughly 100,000 clones, around 82% of them seen only once. The receptor comes from a woman under 30 in good health and CMV-seropositive. What was sequenced was PBMCs. The chain links TRBV6-5 to TRBJ1-3; 7 bases align to TRBD1. The CDR3: CASSPYQGAGNTIYF. CDR3 sequence (DNA): TGTGCCAGCAGCCCTTATCAGGGGGCTGGAAACACCATATATTTT.